The 15 T cell receptor beta chains given below trace back to one sample, sequenced in a study of CD4 and CD8 cells across lung adenocarcinoma regions. TCRdb re-derived calls from the PCR reads in MiXCR, one entry per CDR3 protein. Seen here are about 11,000 distinct CDR3 sequences, about three fifths observed once, and the top ten hold less than 90%. Sequencing input: CD8+ T cells from the margin of a lung tumor. All receptors derive from a male donor with lung adenocarcinoma. The CD4 and CD8 labels of this study may be unreliable.

The V gene is TRBV24-1, the J gene TRBJ2-1; TRBD2 aligns across 7 bases. Germline V lookup: CDR1 KGHDR, CDR2 SFDVKD. This CDR3 comprises 15 residues. V lost 0 bases and J lost 5; bases outside the gene matches: 3. The CDR3 reads CATSDLGGGNNEQFF. In DNA, the CDR3 is TGTGCCACCAGTGATTTGGGGGGAGGGAACAATGAGCAGTTCTTC.

The rearrangement joins TRBV6-1 to TRBJ2-3, with D tentatively TRBD1 or TRBD2 (5 bases each). TRBJ2-7 explains the end of the DNA better; the J call may be wrong. Per the germline V gene, CDR1 is MNHNS and CDR2 is SASEGT. The CDR3 has 16 amino acids. In DNA, the CDR3 is TGTGCCAGCGGGGAAGCCGGGACCGGGGTTGAAGATACGCAGTACTTC. Amino acid sequence: CASGEAGTGVEDTQYF.

The rearrangement joins TRBV9 to TRBJ2-2, with D possibly matching TRBD2 (6 bases). CDR1 is SGDLS, CDR2 YYNGEE, per germline. The V end was cut by 0 bases, the J end by 5 bases, with 14 bases between. This CDR3 region has 16 residues. In nucleotides, the CDR3 is TGTGCCAGCAGCGTAGACGGGAGAGTCGGTACCGGGGAGCTGTTTTTT. This encodes CASSVDGRVGTGELFF.

The rearrangement links TRBV20-1 to TRBJ2-1; D remains unclear. The J call may be wrong; the DNA end is better matched by TRBJ2-5. CDR3 length: 14 residues. Germline CDR1 reads DFQATT; CDR2 reads SNEGSKA (reference sequence). CDR3 nucleotides: TGCAGTGCTTCTTCCGGCAGGTACCAAGAGACCCAGTACTTC. The encoded protein is CSASSGRYQETQYF.

V gene TRBV10-1 combines with J gene TRBJ2-3; 9 bases fit TRBD2. The V gene end was trimmed by 0 bases and the J gene end by 3 bases; junction bases not matched to a gene: 4. There are 16 residues in the CDR3. Germline V gene lookup returns CDR1 WNHNN and CDR2 SYGVQD (reference sequence). In DNA form, the CDR3 reads TGCGCCAGCAGTGAGTCGATGAGCGGGGGGACAGATACGCAGTATTTT. Amino acid sequence: CASSESMSGGTDTQYF.

The CDR3 region is CATSREYRTGGLNEQFF. The CDR3 nucleotides read TGTGCCACCAGCAGGGAATATCGGACAGGGGGCTTAAATGAGCAGTTCTTC. This sequence joins TRBV15 and TRBJ2-1; 11 bases are a match to TRBD1. Germline CDR1 is LNHNV and CDR2 is YYDKDF (reference sequence). V dropped 3 bases and J dropped 7; count of bases not matched to a gene: 11. This CDR3 comprises 17 residues.

V and J are TRBV10-1 and TRBJ2-1; perhaps TRBD1 as D (5 bases). The V and J ends lost 3 bases and 4 bases respectively, with 16 bases between them. The CDR3 runs to 16 residues. The germline V gene encodes CDR1 WNHNN and CDR2 SYGVQD (reference sequence). Written as DNA, the CDR3 is TGCGCCAGCAGTGATATTTGGACAACCGATTACAATGAGCAGTTCTTC. This gives the protein CASSDIWTTDYNEQFF.

Concerning this clonotype: This could be a read error, since a much larger clone is one nucleotide away. The genes are TRBV25-1 and TRBJ2-5, with 10 bases lining up with TRBD1. The J call may be mistaken, given a closer DNA end match to TRBJ2-1. This CDR3 is built from 14 residues. Germline V CDR1 and CDR2: MGHDK, SYGVNS. The CDR3 loop reads CASSGAGTGETQFF. The CDR3, as DNA: TGTGCCAGCAGTGGCGCGGGGACAGGGGAGACCCAGTTCTTC.

At least ten counts were recorded for this clonotype. V gene TRBV5-1 combines with J gene TRBJ2-1; 7 bases agree with TRBD1. This CDR3 is 15 amino acids long. Looked up from germline, CDR1 is SGHRS and CDR2 is YFSETQ. With V trimmed by 3 bases and J by 2 bases, 5 bases remained unmatched. CDR3 sequence reads: CASSSQGTTYNEQFF. The CDR3 nucleotides read TGCGCCAGCAGCTCACAGGGGACCACCTACAATGAGCAGTTCTTC.

This chain links TRBV6-1 with TRBJ2-3, with D maybe TRBD1 (5 bases). Deletions cut 7 bases from V and 1 base from J, with 12 bases between. This CDR3 spans 14 amino acids. CDR1 and CDR2 (germline): MNHNS, SASEGT. The CDR3 sequence: CASKQGLGTDTQYF. Here the CDR3 DNA reads TGTGCCAGCAAGCAGGGCTTAGGCACAGATACGCAGTATTTT.

The V gene is TRBV27, the J gene TRBJ2-1; TRBD1 matches at 7 bases. The J call is uncertain, as TRBJ2-5 better fits the DNA end. The V gene's germline CDR1 is MNHEY and CDR2 SMNVEV (reference sequence). The CDR3 is 13 amino acids. The CDR3 sequence is CASRPTGRETQYF. CDR3 bases: TGTGCCAGCAGGCCGACAGGGCGAGAGACCCAGTACTTC.

The gene calls are TRBV6-1 and TRBJ2-1; D perhaps matches TRBD2 (6 bases). This CDR3 contains 17 residues. Germline V gene lookup returns CDR1 MNHNS and CDR2 SASEGT. V was cut by 6 bases and J by 0 bases, with 18 bases left in between. The CDR3 loop is CASSRHYGGSSYNEQFF. DNA for the CDR3: TGTGCCAGCAGCCGCCATTATGGGGGGAGCTCCTACAATGAGCAGTTCTTC.

The rearrangement uses TRBV6-5 and TRBJ2-1; D is undetermined. TRBJ2-7 explains the end of the DNA better; the J call may be wrong. Per germline, CDR1 MNHEY and CDR2 SVGAGI. The CDR3 consists of 13 residues. The CDR3 DNA is TGTGCCAGCAGTTACTCGAGGCTTGGACGGCAGTACTTC. Translating gives CASSYSRLGRQYF.

About this clonotype: This CDR3 is missing its conserved last phenylalanine or tryptophan, likely due to a read error. The genes are TRBV6-1 and TRBJ2-5, with D perhaps matching TRBD1 or TRBD2 (7 bases each). Germline V gene data show CDR1 as MNHNS and CDR2 as SASEGT. V was cut by 5 bases and J by 11 bases, with 18 bases left in between. The CDR3 is 13 amino acids. The CDR3, as DNA: TGTGCCAGCAGTCGAACAGGGGAGGGGGAGCAGTACGTC. Amino acids: CASSRTGEGEQYV.

This clonotype was observed a handful of times. The chain couples TRBV6-1 to TRBJ1-2; D is unresolved. The CDR3 loop spans 16 amino acids. Per the germline V gene, CDR1 is MNHNS and CDR2 is SASEGT. Trimming took off 2 bases at V and 0 bases at J, with 13 bases between the two ends. CDR3 nucleotides: TGTGCCAGCAGTGAATACGGTTACGGTGCTAACTATGGCTACACCTTC. Translated, it gives CASSEYGYGANYGYTF.